This is a list of T cell receptor beta chains from one sample in a study of CD8 T cells in Susac syndrome. TCRdb reprocessed the immunoSEQ multiplex PCR reads via MiXCR and lists one record per CDR3 protein. The top ten hold approximately 0.089% of the sample, which has some 200,000 distinct CDR3 sequences, around 95% seen once. The sequenced material came from CD4+ T cells from PBMCs. Receptors originate from a human donor with Susac syndrome. Each CDR3 is given with its conserved first and last residue. D genes are given only for firm matches. For some rows the clone size is stated as once, few or many, or as a class when expanded; others skip it.

D gene: -; clone size: -; J gene: TRBJ2-3; V gene: TRBV2; CDR3 DNA: TGTGCCACTACGATAGGAGCTAGCACAGATACGCAGTATTTT; CDR3 protein: CATTIGASTDTQYF
D gene: TRBD2; clone size: -; J gene: TRBJ2-1; V gene: TRBV6-4; CDR3 DNA: TGTGCCAGCAGTCTGGAGGTAGCGGGGGGCCAGGATGAGCAGTTCTTC; CDR3 protein: CASSLEVAGGQDEQFF
D gene: -; clone size: -; J gene: TRBJ2-7; V gene: TRBV25-1; CDR3 DNA: TGTGCCAGCAGTGAAATAGGAGTGGGGGAGCAGTACTTC; CDR3 protein: CASSEIGVGEQYF
D gene: -; clone size: -; J gene: TRBJ1-2; V gene: TRBV9; CDR3 DNA: TGTGCCAGCAGCGTAGAGCCCACAGTTAACTATGGCTACACCTTC; CDR3 protein: CASSVEPTVNYGYTF
D gene: -; clone size: -; J gene: TRBJ1-5; V gene: TRBV5-6; CDR3 DNA: TGTGCCAGCAGATTGCGGGGGCACAATCAGCCCCAGCATTTT; CDR3 protein: CASRLRGHNQPQHF
D gene: TRBD2; clone size: -; J gene: TRBJ2-5; V gene: TRBV29-1; CDR3 DNA: TGCAGCGTTGAAGAGATCGTAGCGGGGGCCCAGTACTTC; CDR3 protein: CSVEEIVAGAQYF
D gene: -; clone size: -; J gene: TRBJ2-1; V gene: TRBV6-5; CDR3 DNA: TGTGCCAGCAGCCGGTCTATTAACAATGAGCAGTTCTTC; CDR3 protein: CASSRSINNEQFF
D gene: -; clone size: once; J gene: TRBJ2-1; V gene: TRBV9; CDR3 DNA: TGTGCCAGCAGCGCGGACCCCACCACTGAGCAGTTCTTC; CDR3 protein: CASSADPTTEQFF
D gene: -; clone size: -; J gene: TRBJ1-3; V gene: TRBV7-2; CDR3 DNA: TGTGCCAGCAGACGACTGCTCTCTGGAAACACCATATATTTT; CDR3 protein: CASRRLLSGNTIYF
D gene: -; clone size: -; J gene: TRBJ1-1; V gene: TRBV6-6; CDR3 DNA: TGTGCCACAAGAAGAGGGGAACTCGGCTTTGATGGTTTCTTT; CDR3 protein: CATRRGELGFDGFF
D gene: -; clone size: -; J gene: TRBJ1-5; V gene: TRBV20-1; CDR3 DNA: TGCAGTGCTAGAACAAGCAATCAGCCCCAGCATTTT; CDR3 protein: CSARTSNQPQHF
D gene: TRBD1; clone size: -; J gene: TRBJ2-2; V gene: TRBV6-5; CDR3 DNA: TGTGCCAGCAGGCCTACAGGGGGCCGTGGGGAGCTGTTTTTT; CDR3 protein: CASRPTGGRGELFF
D gene: -; clone size: -; J gene: TRBJ1-6; V gene: TRBV6-5; CDR3 DNA: TGTGCCAGCAGTTACTCATTCTTTCCCGGGGCGAATTCACCCCTCCACTTT; CDR3 protein: CASSYSFFPGANSPLHF
D gene: -; clone size: -; J gene: TRBJ1-2; V gene: TRBV5-4; CDR3 DNA: TGTGCCAGCAGCTTAGCCCCCAGGGCAGGAGGAGGCTACACCTTC; CDR3 protein: CASSLAPRAGGGYTF
D gene: TRBD2; clone size: -; J gene: TRBJ2-5; V gene: TRBV3-1; CDR3 DNA: TGTGCCAGCAGCCAAGATTGGCGGTCTAGCGGGGGGCGACAAGAGACCCAGTACTTC; CDR3 protein: CASSQDWRSSGGRQETQYF
D gene: -; clone size: -; J gene: TRBJ2-7; V gene: TRBV6-2/TRBV6-3; CDR3 DNA: TGTGCCAGCAGTTACCCCGACGCAAACTACGAGCAGTACTTC; CDR3 protein: CASSYPDANYEQYF
D gene: TRBD1; clone size: -; J gene: TRBJ1-2; V gene: TRBV12-3/TRBV12-4; CDR3 DNA: TGTGCCAGCAGTTTAGGGGACAGGGAAGGCTATGGCTACACCTTC; CDR3 protein: CASSLGDREGYGYTF
D gene: -; clone size: -; J gene: TRBJ2-2; V gene: TRBV29-1; CDR3 DNA: TGCAGCGTCGAACCCACCACCGGGGAGCTGTTTTTT; CDR3 protein: CSVEPTTGELFF
D gene: TRBD2; clone size: -; J gene: TRBJ2-1; V gene: TRBV7-3; CDR3 DNA: TGTGCCAGCAGCTTACTCGCGGCGGGGGGGTACAATGAGCAGTTCTTC; CDR3 protein: CASSLLAAGGYNEQFF
D gene: -; clone size: -; J gene: TRBJ2-3; V gene: TRBV14; CDR3 DNA: TGTGCCAGCAGCCAAGCGGGCAGACATTCAGATACGCAGTATTTT; CDR3 protein: CASSQAGRHSDTQYF
D gene: -; clone size: -; J gene: TRBJ2-7; V gene: TRBV11-1; CDR3 DNA: TGTGCCAGCAGCTTCGATCGGGGGAAGGCCGCCAGCATCTACGAGCAGTACTTC; CDR3 protein: CASSFDRGKAASIYEQYF
D gene: -; clone size: -; J gene: TRBJ1-2; V gene: TRBV30; CDR3 DNA: TGTGCCTGGAATGCGGGGGAGTGGAATGGCTACACCTTC; CDR3 protein: CAWNAGEWNGYTF
D gene: TRBD1; clone size: -; J gene: TRBJ1-1; V gene: TRBV28; CDR3 DNA: TGTGCCACCATCGACAGGGTTAACACTGAAGCTTTCTTT; CDR3 protein: CATIDRVNTEAFF
D gene: TRBD2; clone size: -; J gene: TRBJ2-3; V gene: TRBV20-1; CDR3 DNA: TGCGGCCTAGCGGGGTCGACAGATACGCAGTATTTT; CDR3 protein: CGLAGSTDTQYF
D gene: TRBD1; clone size: -; J gene: TRBJ1-5; V gene: TRBV4-2; CDR3 DNA: TGTGCCAGCAGCCTTGTTGCAGGGGGAGATCAGCCCCAGCATTTT; CDR3 protein: CASSLVAGGDQPQHF
D gene: TRBD1; clone size: -; J gene: TRBJ2-5; V gene: TRBV12-3/TRBV12-4; CDR3 DNA: TGTGCCAGCAGCTCCGGGACAGGGGGGTCCCAGTACTTC; CDR3 protein: CASSSGTGGSQYF
D gene: -; clone size: -; J gene: TRBJ2-5; V gene: TRBV29-1; CDR3 DNA: TGCAGCGTTGTCCCCAGGGACCGCGAGACCCAGTACTTC; CDR3 protein: CSVVPRDRETQYF
D gene: TRBD1; clone size: -; J gene: TRBJ2-2; V gene: TRBV5-1; CDR3 DNA: TGCGCCAGCAGCGTGACAGGGACGAACACCGGGGAGCTGTTTTTT; CDR3 protein: CASSVTGTNTGELFF
D gene: -; clone size: -; J gene: TRBJ2-7; V gene: TRBV20-1; CDR3 DNA: TGCAGTGCTAGCCCCAGGGTGGGAAGGGAGCAGTACTTC; CDR3 protein: CSASPRVGREQYF
D gene: -; clone size: once; J gene: TRBJ1-1; V gene: TRBV7-9; CDR3 DNA: TGTGCCAGCAGTCGACCGATTGGGCCGAACACTGAAGCTTTCTTT; CDR3 protein: CASSRPIGPNTEAFF
D gene: TRBD1; clone size: once; J gene: TRBJ2-7; V gene: TRBV29-1; CDR3 DNA: TGCAGCGTTGGCCCCGGGACAGGGGCCGCCGGCGAGCAGTACTTC; CDR3 protein: CSVGPGTGAAGEQYF
D gene: -; clone size: -; J gene: TRBJ2-7; V gene: TRBV19; CDR3 DNA: TGTGCCAGTAGTTCCCCTCGGTCTAAGTCGGACGAGCAGTACTTC; CDR3 protein: CASSSPRSKSDEQYF
D gene: TRBD1; clone size: -; J gene: TRBJ1-2; V gene: TRBV12-3/TRBV12-4; CDR3 DNA: TGTGCCAGCAGGCGGGACAGCTATGGCTACACCTTC; CDR3 protein: CASRRDSYGYTF
D gene: -; clone size: -; J gene: TRBJ1-4; V gene: TRBV5-1; CDR3 DNA: TGCGCCAGCAGCTTGGACAATGATGAAAAACTGTTTTTT; CDR3 protein: CASSLDNDEKLFF
D gene: -; clone size: -; J gene: TRBJ2-5; V gene: TRBV15; CDR3 DNA: TGTGCCACCAGCAGAGATATGAACAGGGTGGAGACCCAGTACTTC; CDR3 protein: CATSRDMNRVETQYF
D gene: TRBD1; clone size: -; J gene: TRBJ1-1; V gene: TRBV30; CDR3 DNA: TGTGCCTGGAGTGTACAGGGACAGAGCTTTATGAACACTGAAGCTTTCTTT; CDR3 protein: CAWSVQGQSFMNTEAFF
D gene: -; clone size: -; J gene: TRBJ2-7; V gene: TRBV9; CDR3 DNA: TGTGCCAGCAGCGTAGGTCCGGGGAGCTCCTACGAGCAGTACTTC; CDR3 protein: CASSVGPGSSYEQYF
D gene: TRBD1; clone size: -; J gene: TRBJ2-1; V gene: TRBV7-2; CDR3 DNA: TGTGCCAGCAGCTTAGGGGGACAGAGATACAATGAGCAGTTCTTC; CDR3 protein: CASSLGGQRYNEQFF
D gene: -; clone size: -; J gene: TRBJ2-7; V gene: TRBV19; CDR3 DNA: TGTGCCAGTAGTAGAGACAGGTCGAGCTCCTACGAGCAGTACTTC; CDR3 protein: CASSRDRSSSYEQYF
D gene: TRBD2; clone size: -; J gene: TRBJ2-1; V gene: TRBV7-3; CDR3 DNA: TGTGCCAGCAGCTTTAGCGGGGGGGAGCAGTTCTTC; CDR3 protein: CASSFSGGEQFF
D gene: -; clone size: -; J gene: TRBJ1-1; V gene: TRBV5-1; CDR3 DNA: TGCGCCAGCAGCTTTGGGCAGGACCCGAGGGGTGTCTTT; CDR3 protein: CASSFGQDPRGVF
D gene: -; clone size: once; J gene: TRBJ1-3; V gene: TRBV18; CDR3 DNA: TGTGCCAGCTCACCACTTCACAGCCCTACGCTCGGCTCTGGAAACACCATATATTTT; CDR3 protein: CASSPLHSPTLGSGNTIYF
D gene: -; clone size: -; J gene: TRBJ2-3; V gene: TRBV28; CDR3 DNA: TGTGCCAGCAGTCTTCCCCATCGAACCGGCTACACAGATACGCAGTATTTT; CDR3 protein: CASSLPHRTGYTDTQYF
D gene: -; clone size: -; J gene: TRBJ2-2; V gene: TRBV20-1; CDR3 DNA: TGCAGTGCTAGAGCACCGATCGGTGGGGGGGAGCTGTTTTTT; CDR3 protein: CSARAPIGGGELFF
D gene: TRBD1; clone size: -; J gene: TRBJ1-2; V gene: TRBV20-1; CDR3 DNA: TGCAGTGCTAGACCCGGACAGGGAGGGGATGGCTACACCTTC; CDR3 protein: CSARPGQGGDGYTF
D gene: -; clone size: -; J gene: TRBJ1-6; V gene: TRBV2; CDR3 DNA: TGTGCCAGCAGTGAAAACCCAGGGTCTGTATCACCCCTCCACTTT; CDR3 protein: CASSENPGSVSPLHF
D gene: -; clone size: -; J gene: TRBJ1-1; V gene: TRBV27; CDR3 DNA: TGTGCCAGCAGTTTATATTCCCCGGGGGGGAACACTGAAGCTTTCTTT; CDR3 protein: CASSLYSPGGNTEAFF
D gene: TRBD1; clone size: once; J gene: TRBJ2-2; V gene: TRBV11-3; CDR3 DNA: TGTGCCAGCAGCGGACAGGGGGAAACCGGGGAGCTGTTTTTT; CDR3 protein: CASSGQGETGELFF